Presented here are 13 T cell receptor beta chains from one specimen sequenced in a study of T cell responses to AZD1222 COVID-19 vaccine. Profiled with immunoSEQ multiplex PCR; TCRdb holds only in-frame clones, not every one. The table shows roughly 28,000 clones, with about 89% occurring only once. Sequenced material: peripheral blood, taken on day 0 of AZD1222 vaccination. These receptors originate from an adult in good health.

V and J are TRBV9 and TRBJ1-1; tentative D call: TRBD1 (5 bases). The CDR3 covers 15 residues. V was pared by 0 bases and J by 3 bases, with 12 bases between. Germline loops: CDR1 SGDLS, CDR2 YYNGEE. For the CDR3, the DNA is TGTGCCAGCAGCGTAGACGGTACAGGCTACACTGAAGCTTTCTTT. Amino acid sequence: CASSVDGTGYTEAFF.

The V call is TRBV14, the J call TRBJ2-7; 11 bases agree with TRBD1. Germline assignment: CDR1 SGHDN and CDR2 FVKESK. This CDR3 region has 15 residues. The ends lost 5 bases at V and 6 bases at J; junction bases unmatched: 9. CDR3: CASSILGQGAGEQYF. DNA of the CDR3: TGTGCCAGCAGCATCCTAGGACAGGGGGCAGGCGAGCAGTACTTC.

This chain connects TRBV27 to TRBJ2-7; D is ambiguous. V lost 3 bases, J lost 6 bases, and 9 bases lay in between. The CDR3 runs 12 residues. Germline assignment: CDR1 MNHEY and CDR2 SMNVEV (reference sequence). CDR3 amino acids: CASSFGLGEQYF. CDR3 nucleotide sequence: TGTGCCAGCAGTTTTGGTCTGGGCGAGCAGTACTTC.

V usage is TRBV28 and J usage is TRBJ2-7; D unresolved. CDR3 length equals 14 residues. Germline assignment: CDR1 MDHEN and CDR2 SYDVKM. The ends were cut back, 4 bases at V and 2 bases at J, with 12 bases in the middle. The CDR3 loop is CASSSPRPAYEQYF. In nucleotides, the CDR3 is TGTGCCAGCAGTTCCCCCCGACCCGCCTACGAGCAGTACTTC.

The genes are TRBV28 and TRBJ1-3; weak D call: TRBD1 (6 bases). CDR3 length: 16 residues. CDR1 and CDR2 from the germline V gene are MDHEN and SYDVKM. Trimming took 0 bases from V and 6 from J, leaving 15 bases between them. CDR3 region: CASSLWFAGEANTIYF. The DNA of the CDR3 is TGTGCCAGCAGTTTATGGTTCGCAGGGGAGGCAAACACCATATATTTT.

The chain recombines TRBV24-1 with TRBJ2-7; no clear D gene. The V end lost 5 bases, the J end lost 3 bases, and 10 bases lay between the germline ends. Germline CDR1 is KGHDR and CDR2 is SFDVKD. CDR3 size: 13 residues. CDR3 bases: TGTGCCACCAGTGTGAGTCTGGGCTACGAGCAGTACTTC. Translating it yields CATSVSLGYEQYF.

The chain employs TRBV18 and TRBJ1-2; the D is unclear. Germline CDR1 is KGHSH and CDR2 is LQKENI. The CDR3 runs to 14 residues. V was cut by 0 bases and J by 4 bases, with 9 bases left in between. This CDR3 is CASSPPGQPYGYTF. DNA of the CDR3: TGTGCCAGCTCACCACCGGGCCAGCCCTATGGCTACACCTTC. Full variable domain (missing parts from reference TRBV18 and TRBJ1-2): NAGVMQNPRHLVRRRGQEARLRCSPMKGHSHVYWYRQLPEEGLKFMVYLQKENIIDESGMPKERFSAEFPKEGPSILRIQQVVRGDSAAYFCASSPPGQPYGYTFGSGTRLTVV.

The chain links TRBV28 to TRBJ2-7, with no clear D. The germline V gene has CDR1 MDHEN and CDR2 SYDVKM. V lost 3 bases to trimming and J lost 7 bases, with 19 bases between them. CDR3 length: 15 amino acids. CDR3 amino acids: CASSFVARYQREQYF. CDR3 in DNA: TGTGCCAGCAGTTTCGTAGCAAGATACCAAAGGGAGCAGTACTTC.

This chain links TRBV10-3 with TRBJ2-2, with TRBD2 identical over 7 bases. Germline lookup yields CDR1 ENHRY and CDR2 SYGVKD. With 6 bases clipped from V and 5 bases from J, the junction kept 15 bases outside the gene matches. The length of the CDR3 is 17 residues. The CDR3 protein is CAIRASAGPEGTGELFF. The CDR3 nucleotides read TGTGCCATCAGAGCCTCAGCGGGGCCGGAGGGGACCGGGGAGCTGTTTTTT.

Written as DNA, the CDR3 is TGTGCCAGCAGTTTGTCAGGACCCTTCTACGAGCAGTACTTC. As protein: CASSLSGPFYEQYF. The chain has TRBV27 and TRBJ2-7, with D unclear. The CDR3 spans 14 residues. V was trimmed by 3 bases and J by 3 bases, leaving 12 bases between them. Germline CDR1 is MNHEY and CDR2 is SMNVEV (reference sequence).

J is TRBJ1-4 and V is TRBV5-1; TRBD1 is a possible D gene (5 bases). Looked up from germline, CDR1 is SGHRS and CDR2 is YFSETQ. The CDR3 totals 15 residues. V dropped 3 bases and J dropped 7 bases, with 16 bases sitting between them. CDR3 coding DNA: TGCGCCAGCAGCTCGACCGGGACCGGGGGTGAAAAACTGTTTTTT. Translating gives CASSSTGTGGEKLFF.

This chain joins TRBV20-1 and TRBJ1-5; D remains ambiguous. Germline-derived CDR1 and CDR2 are DFQATT and SNEGSKA (reference sequence). V was trimmed by 3 bases and J by 6 bases, leaving 9 bases between them. The CDR3 spans 12 residues. In DNA, the CDR3 is TGCAGTGCTAGTCGTTTGGGTCAGCCCCAGCATTTT. Protein product: CSASRLGQPQHF.

CDR3 residues: CASSQDRQRYTGELFF. The CDR3 coding sequence is TGCGCCAGCAGCCAAGATCGCCAGCGGTACACCGGGGAGCTGTTTTTT. The chain links TRBV4-3 to TRBJ2-2; D perhaps matches TRBD2 (5 bases). The CDR3 spans 16 residues. V was shortened by 0 bases and J by 3 bases, with 11 bases between the two germline ends. Germline CDR1 reads LGHNA; CDR2 reads YSLEER.